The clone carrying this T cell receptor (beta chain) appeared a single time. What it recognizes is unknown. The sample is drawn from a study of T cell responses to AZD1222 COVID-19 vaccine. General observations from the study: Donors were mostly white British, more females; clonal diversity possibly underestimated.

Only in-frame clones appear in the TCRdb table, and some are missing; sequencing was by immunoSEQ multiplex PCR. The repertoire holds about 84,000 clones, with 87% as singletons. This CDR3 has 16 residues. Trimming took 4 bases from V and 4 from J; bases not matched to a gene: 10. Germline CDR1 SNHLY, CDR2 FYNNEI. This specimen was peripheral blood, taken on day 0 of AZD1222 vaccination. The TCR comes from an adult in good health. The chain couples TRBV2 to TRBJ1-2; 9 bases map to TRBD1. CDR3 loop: CASSANLGQGFYGYTF. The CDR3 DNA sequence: TGTGCCAGCAGTGCTAACCTCGGACAGGGGTTCTATGGCTACACCTTC.